Presented here are 10 T cell receptor beta chains from one specimen sequenced in a study of cytomegalovirus exposure and HLA in healthy donors (TCRdb year 2017). Receptors were amplified or captured by the immunoSEQ multiplex PCR assay. A mixture of 60 forward primers for TCR Vbeta segments and 13 reverse primers for TCR Jbeta segments was used in the multiplex PCR. TCRdb limited this immuneACCESS table to in-frame rearrangements with V and J called. A share of clones is missing; checked studies link under half to unresolved V genes, and the rest is unexplained. Across this sample there are under 150,000 clones, with about 69% seen only once. The ten biggest clones cover 1.5% to 2% of the sample. Sequencing was performed on PBMCs. The receptors derive from a woman under 30 in good health and CMV-seronegative.

This chain links TRBV9 with TRBJ1-1; weak D call: TRBD1 (5 bases). There are 15 residues in the CDR3. Per the germline V gene, CDR1 is SGDLS and CDR2 is YYNGEE. V lost 2 bases to trimming and J lost 4 bases, with 15 bases between them. CDR3 DNA sequence: TGTGCCAGCAGCGTCTTCAGGGTATGGGGCACTGAAGCTTTCTTT. The encoded protein is CASSVFRVWGTEAFF.

V usage is TRBV10-2 and J usage is TRBJ1-2, with 9 bases matching TRBD1. J lost 8 bases, V lost 8 bases, and 6 bases had no gene match. Germline CDR1 reads WSHSY; CDR2 reads SAAADI. The CDR3 length is 12 residues. For the CDR3, the DNA is TGCGCCAGCGGACAGGGGATTTTCGGCTACACCTTC. This encodes CASGQGIFGYTF.

This clone was observed once. J is TRBJ1-1 and V is TRBV5-4; the match to TRBD1 covers 9 bases. This CDR3 is built from 16 residues. Germline V gene sequence: CDR1 SGHNT, CDR2 YYREEE (reference sequence). J gave up 4 bases and V 4 bases, and 11 bases lay outside the gene matches. The CDR3 sequence is CASSPPGQGRSTEAFF. The CDR3 DNA reads TGTGCCAGCAGCCCACCTGGACAGGGGCGCAGCACTGAAGCTTTCTTT. The full variable domain, with the rest looked up from reference TRBV5-4 and TRBJ1-1, is ETGVTQSPTHLIKTRGQQVTLRCSSQSGHNTVSWYQQALGQGPQFIFQYYREEENGRGNFPPRFSGLQFPNYSSELNVNALELDDSALYLCASSPPGQGRSTEAFFGQGTRLTVV.

This clone was counted once. The gene calls are TRBV5-1 and TRBJ2-7; the match to TRBD1 covers 8 bases. Unmatched junction bases numbered 10, after V lost 2 bases and J lost 3 bases. Germline CDR1 SGHRS, CDR2 YFSETQ. The CDR3 is 16 residues long. CDR3 DNA: TGCGCCAGCAGCTTTGGTCAGGGGGCTACGGGCTACGAGCAGTACTTC. It specifies CASSFGQGATGYEQYF.

The chain combines TRBV19 with TRBJ2-7, with D possibly being TRBD1 (5 bases). The ends were cut back, 4 bases at V and 2 bases at J, with 9 bases in the middle. CDR1 is LNHDA, CDR2 SQIVND, per germline (reference sequence). The CDR3 is 13 residues long. DNA of the CDR3: TGTGCCAGTAGTAAGACAGCGCCCTACGAGCAGTACTTC. The encoded protein is CASSKTAPYEQYF.

This chain uses TRBV7-9 with TRBJ2-7, with TRBD1 matching over 7 bases. J was trimmed by 3 bases and V by 8 bases; bases with no gene match: 7. Germline V gene lookup returns CDR1 SEHNR and CDR2 FQNEAQ (reference sequence). The CDR3 has 13 residues. As DNA, the CDR3 is TGTGCCAGCGGGTGGGCAGGGGGCTACGAGCAGTACTTC. Translating gives CASGWAGGYEQYF.

The chain is built from TRBV5-8 and TRBJ2-7; D perhaps matches TRBD1 (6 bases). Germline V lookup: CDR1 SGHTS, CDR2 YDEGEE. This CDR3 has 14 residues. Trimming removed 3 bases from V and 3 bases from J, with 13 bases in between. CDR3 in amino acids: CASSYPGHIYEQYF. The CDR3 DNA sequence: TGTGCCAGCAGCTACCCGGGACATATCTACGAGCAGTACTTC.

The rearrangement links TRBV7-9 to TRBJ2-4; 9 positions agree with TRBD2. Germline CDR1 and CDR2: SEHNR and FQNEAQ (reference sequence). The junction had 9 bases not matched to a gene; V was cut back by 2 bases and J by 4 bases. The CDR3 sequence is 17 residues long. CDR3 DNA sequence: TGTGCCAGCAGCTTACCTCCGTATCTAGCGGGGAAAAACATTCAGTACTTC. This encodes CASSLPPYLAGKNIQYF.

This clone appeared once. The chain carries TRBV29-1 and TRBJ1-1; 10 bases map to TRBD1. Germline trimming cut 5 bases from V and 7 bases from J; bases unmatched to any gene: 7. The CDR3 runs 13 residues. Germline V gene data show CDR1 as SQVTM and CDR2 as ANQGSEA. DNA of the CDR3: TGCAGCGTTCTGGGGACAGGGGCAAATGAAGCTTTCTTT. Translating it yields CSVLGTGANEAFF.

This clone was found a few times. The V gene is TRBV5-5, the J gene TRBJ1-1; 8 bases match TRBD1. Germline CDR1 SGHKS, CDR2 YYEKEE (reference sequence). V gave up 2 bases and J gave up 6 bases; unmatched junction bases: 12. This CDR3 region has 16 residues. The chain's CDR3 is CASSLKADRELAEAFF. The DNA of the CDR3 is TGTGCCAGCAGCTTAAAAGCGGACAGGGAATTGGCTGAAGCTTTCTTT.